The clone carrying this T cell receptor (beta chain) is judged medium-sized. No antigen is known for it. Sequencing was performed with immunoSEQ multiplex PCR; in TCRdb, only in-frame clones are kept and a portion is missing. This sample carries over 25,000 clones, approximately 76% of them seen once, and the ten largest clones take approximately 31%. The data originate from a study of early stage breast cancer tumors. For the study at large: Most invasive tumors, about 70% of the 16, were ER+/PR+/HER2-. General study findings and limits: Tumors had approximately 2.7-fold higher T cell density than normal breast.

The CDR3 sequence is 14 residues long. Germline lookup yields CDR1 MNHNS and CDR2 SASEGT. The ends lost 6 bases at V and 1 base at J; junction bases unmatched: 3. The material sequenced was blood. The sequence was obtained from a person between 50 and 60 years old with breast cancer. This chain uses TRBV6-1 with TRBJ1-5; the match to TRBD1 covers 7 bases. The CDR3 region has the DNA TGTGCCAGCAGGACAGGGTCCAGCAATCAGCCCCAGCATTTT. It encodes CASRTGSSNQPQHF.